Below, 12 T cell receptor beta chains from the same sample are listed, as sequenced in a study of blood T cell repertoires in COVID-19. The table came from immunoSEQ multiplex PCR; TCRdb's copy has only in-frame clones and leaves some out. This sample has 450,000 to 500,000 clones; approximately 86% occur once, and the top ten carry 8% to 9.5%. The sample consisted of PBMCs or T cells enriched from blood (not recorded which). Receptor source: a woman aged 55 to 70 who had recovered from COVID-19.

V is TRBV11-2 and J is TRBJ2-2; possible D gene TRBD1, 5 bases. Trimming shortened V by 5 bases and J by 2 bases, and 12 bases separated the two germline ends. The CDR3 loop spans 15 amino acids. Per germline, CDR1 SGHAT and CDR2 FQNNGV. The CDR3 nucleotides read TGTGCCAGCAGCCCGTGGACAATTAACACCGGGGAGCTGTTTTTT. It translates to CASSPWTINTGELFF.

The rearrangement uses TRBV5-1 and TRBJ1-4; 8 nucleotides agree with TRBD1. In germline, CDR1 is SGHRS, CDR2 YFSETQ. Trimming at V came to 4 bases and at J to 4 bases, leaving 6 bases not matched to a gene. This CDR3 has 15 residues. The CDR3 loop reads CASSHRGGHNEKLFF. The DNA for the CDR3 is TGCGCCAGCAGCCACAGGGGGGGGCATAATGAAAAACTGTTTTTT.

Turning to this clone: This same CDR3 is encoded by further DNA sequences in the sample. The CDR3 loop is CASRTGLNTEAFF. The CDR3 nucleotides read TGTGCCAGCCGGACAGGGTTGAACACTGAAGCTTTCTTT. This chain links TRBV2 with TRBJ1-1; TRBD1 matches 8 bases. The CDR3 loop spans 13 amino acids. Germline-derived CDR1 and CDR2 are SNHLY and FYNNEI. The junction had 2 bases not matched to a gene; V was cut back by 8 bases and J by 0 bases.

The chain recombines TRBV14 with TRBJ1-1; 8 bases line up with TRBD1. This CDR3 spans 13 amino acids. CDR1 and CDR2 from the germline V gene are SGHDN and FVKESK. The V and J ends lost 4 bases and 11 bases, in that order; junction bases with no gene match: 9. Here the CDR3 DNA reads TGTGCCAGCAGCCCGGACAGGGCGGCGGTGGCTTTCTTT. It yields the protein CASSPDRAAVAFF. Complete variable domain (other parts from reference TRBV14 and TRBJ1-1): EAGVTQFPSHSVIEKGQTVTLRCDPISGHDNLYWYRRVMGKEIKFLLHFVKESKQDESGMPNNRFLAERTGGTYSTLKVQPAELEDSGVYFCASSPDRAAVAFFGQGTRLTVV.

The V and J genes are TRBV6-5 and TRBJ1-1; 8 positions match TRBD1. J gave up 3 bases and V 6 bases, and 6 bases lay outside the gene matches. The germline V gene has CDR1 MNHEY and CDR2 SVGAGI. CDR3 length equals 14 residues. The CDR3 here is CASRLDREDTEAFF. DNA of the CDR3: TGTGCCAGCAGGCTGGACAGGGAGGACACTGAAGCTTTCTTT.

V gene TRBV5-5 combines with J gene TRBJ2-1; 7 nucleotides align to TRBD1. This CDR3 contains 14 residues. J was trimmed by 8 bases and V by 4 bases; bases with no gene match: 9. The V gene's germline CDR1 is SGHKS and CDR2 YYEKEE (reference sequence). The CDR3 region is CASSLAQGLHEQFF. CDR3 coding DNA: TGTGCCAGCAGCCTAGCACAGGGGTTGCATGAGCAGTTCTTC.

This clone was seen a single time. V and J are TRBV6-6 and TRBJ1-2, with 10 bases identical to TRBD1. The germline gives CDR1 MNHNY, CDR2 SVGAGI (reference sequence). After removal of 6 bases from V and 2 bases from J, the junction contained 6 bases not matched to a gene. The CDR3 is 15 amino acids. CDR3 region: CASRTRDRGNYGYTF. CDR3 nucleotide sequence: TGTGCCAGCAGAACCCGGGACAGGGGAAACTATGGCTACACCTTC.

J is TRBJ2-1 and V is TRBV9; 7 positions match TRBD1. Trimming took 4 bases from V and 2 from J; bases not matched to a gene: 6. CDR1 SGDLS and CDR2 YYNGEE come from the germline V gene. The CDR3 sequence is 15 residues long. DNA of the CDR3: TGTGCCAGCAGCAAAACGAGGGGGCCCTACAATGAGCAGTTCTTC. Protein product: CASSKTRGPYNEQFF.

J is TRBJ2-4 and V is TRBV20-1; possibly TRBD2 for D (6 bases). V was clipped by 6 bases and J by 8 bases, with 11 bases between them. From germline, CDR1 is DFQATT and CDR2 SNEGSKA (reference sequence). The CDR3 runs 11 residues. The CDR3, as DNA: TGCAGTGCCCCTTGGGAGGACATTCAGTACTTC. Translating it yields CSAPWEDIQYF.

The chain links TRBV29-1 to TRBJ1-2; D is undetermined. V was shortened by 4 bases and J by 0 bases, with 9 bases between the two germline ends. This CDR3 contains 13 residues. CDR1 SQVTM and CDR2 ANQGSEA come from the germline V gene. CDR3 nucleotides: TGCAGCGTTGGGGCAAACGCTAACTATGGCTACACCTTC. This gives the protein CSVGANANYGYTF.

This clone was counted between two and nine times. This sequence joins TRBV15 and TRBJ1-2; TRBD1 agrees at 9 bases. The CDR3 contains 13 residues. Trimming removed 5 bases from V and 8 bases from J; junction bases left unmatched: 6. Germline V gives CDR1 LNHNV, CDR2 YYDKDF (reference sequence). The CDR3 region is CATSVVTGGGYTF. The CDR3 DNA follows: TGTGCCACCAGCGTAGTGACAGGGGGAGGCTACACCTTC.

Written as DNA, the CDR3 is TGTGCCAGCAGCTTAACAGGGAGCTCCTACAATGAGCAGTTCTTC. Translation: CASSLTGSSYNEQFF. The V gene is TRBV3-1 (or the pseudogene TRBV3-2), the J gene TRBJ2-1; D possibly corresponds to TRBD1 (6 bases). Looked up from germline, CDR1 is LGHDT and CDR2 is YNNKEL (reference sequence). The ends were cut back, 5 bases at V and 0 bases at J, with 11 bases in the middle. The CDR3 extends over 15 amino acids.